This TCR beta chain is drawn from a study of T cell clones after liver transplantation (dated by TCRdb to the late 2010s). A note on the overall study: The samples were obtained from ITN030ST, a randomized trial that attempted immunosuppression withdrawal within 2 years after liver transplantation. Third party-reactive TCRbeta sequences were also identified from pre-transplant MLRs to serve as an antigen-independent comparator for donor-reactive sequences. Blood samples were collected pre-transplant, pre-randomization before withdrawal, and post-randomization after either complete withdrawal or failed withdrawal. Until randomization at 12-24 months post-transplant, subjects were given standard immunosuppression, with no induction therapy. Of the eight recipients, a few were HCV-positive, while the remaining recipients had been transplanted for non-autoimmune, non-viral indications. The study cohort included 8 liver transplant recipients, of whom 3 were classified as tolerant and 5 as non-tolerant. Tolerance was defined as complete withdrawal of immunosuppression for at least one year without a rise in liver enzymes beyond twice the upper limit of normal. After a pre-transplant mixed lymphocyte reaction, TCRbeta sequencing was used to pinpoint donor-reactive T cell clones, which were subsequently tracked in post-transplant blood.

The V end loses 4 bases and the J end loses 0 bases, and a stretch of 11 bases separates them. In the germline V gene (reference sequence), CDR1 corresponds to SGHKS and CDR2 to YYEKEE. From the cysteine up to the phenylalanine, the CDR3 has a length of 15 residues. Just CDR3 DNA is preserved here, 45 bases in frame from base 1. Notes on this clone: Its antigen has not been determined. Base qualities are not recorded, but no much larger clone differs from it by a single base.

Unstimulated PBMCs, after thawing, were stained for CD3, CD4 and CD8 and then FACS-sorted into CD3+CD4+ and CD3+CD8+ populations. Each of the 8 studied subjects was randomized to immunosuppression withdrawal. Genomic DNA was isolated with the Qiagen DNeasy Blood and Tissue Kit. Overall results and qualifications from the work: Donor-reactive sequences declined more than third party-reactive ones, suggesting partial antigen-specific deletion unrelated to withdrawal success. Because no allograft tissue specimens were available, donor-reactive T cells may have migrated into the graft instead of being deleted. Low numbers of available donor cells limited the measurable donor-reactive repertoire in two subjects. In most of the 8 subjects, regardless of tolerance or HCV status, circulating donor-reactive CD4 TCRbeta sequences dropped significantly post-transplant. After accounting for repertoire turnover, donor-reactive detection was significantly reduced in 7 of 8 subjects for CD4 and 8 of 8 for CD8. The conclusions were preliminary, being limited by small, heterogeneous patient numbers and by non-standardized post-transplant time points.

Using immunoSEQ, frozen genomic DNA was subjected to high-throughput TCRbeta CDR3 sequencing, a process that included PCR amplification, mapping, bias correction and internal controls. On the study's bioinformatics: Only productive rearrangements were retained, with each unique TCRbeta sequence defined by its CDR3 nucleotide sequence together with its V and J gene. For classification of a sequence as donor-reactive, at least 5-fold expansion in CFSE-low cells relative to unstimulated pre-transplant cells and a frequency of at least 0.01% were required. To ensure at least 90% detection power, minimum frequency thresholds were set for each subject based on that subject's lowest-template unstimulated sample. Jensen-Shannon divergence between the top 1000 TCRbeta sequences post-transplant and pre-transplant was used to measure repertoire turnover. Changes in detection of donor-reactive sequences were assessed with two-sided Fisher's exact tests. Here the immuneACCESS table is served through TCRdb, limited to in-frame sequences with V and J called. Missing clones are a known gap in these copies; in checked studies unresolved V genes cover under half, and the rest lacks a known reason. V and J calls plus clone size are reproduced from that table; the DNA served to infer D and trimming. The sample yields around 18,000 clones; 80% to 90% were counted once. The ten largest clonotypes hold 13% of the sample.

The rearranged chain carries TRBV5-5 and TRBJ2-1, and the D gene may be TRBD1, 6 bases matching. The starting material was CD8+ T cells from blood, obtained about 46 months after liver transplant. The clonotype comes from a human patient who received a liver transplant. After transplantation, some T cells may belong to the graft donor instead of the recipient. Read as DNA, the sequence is TGTGCCAGCAGCACGGCAGGGGCCTCCTACAATGAGCAGTTCTTC. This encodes CASSTAGASYNEQFF.